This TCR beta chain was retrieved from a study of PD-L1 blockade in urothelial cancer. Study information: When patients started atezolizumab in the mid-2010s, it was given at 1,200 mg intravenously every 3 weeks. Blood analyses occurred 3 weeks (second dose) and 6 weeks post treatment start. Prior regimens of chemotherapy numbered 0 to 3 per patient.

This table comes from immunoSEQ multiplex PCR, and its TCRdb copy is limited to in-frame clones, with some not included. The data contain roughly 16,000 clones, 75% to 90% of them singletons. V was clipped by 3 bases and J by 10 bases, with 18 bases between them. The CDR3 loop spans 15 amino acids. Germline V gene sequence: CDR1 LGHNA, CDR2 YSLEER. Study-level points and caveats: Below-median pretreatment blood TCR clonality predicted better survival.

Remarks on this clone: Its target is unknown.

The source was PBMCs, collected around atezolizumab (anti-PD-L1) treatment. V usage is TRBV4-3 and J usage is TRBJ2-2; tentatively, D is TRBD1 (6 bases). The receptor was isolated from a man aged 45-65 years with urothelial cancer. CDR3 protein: CASSHNVQGSVELFF. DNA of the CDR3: TGCGCCAGCAGCCACAACGTCCAGGGGTCTGTGGAGCTGTTTTTT.